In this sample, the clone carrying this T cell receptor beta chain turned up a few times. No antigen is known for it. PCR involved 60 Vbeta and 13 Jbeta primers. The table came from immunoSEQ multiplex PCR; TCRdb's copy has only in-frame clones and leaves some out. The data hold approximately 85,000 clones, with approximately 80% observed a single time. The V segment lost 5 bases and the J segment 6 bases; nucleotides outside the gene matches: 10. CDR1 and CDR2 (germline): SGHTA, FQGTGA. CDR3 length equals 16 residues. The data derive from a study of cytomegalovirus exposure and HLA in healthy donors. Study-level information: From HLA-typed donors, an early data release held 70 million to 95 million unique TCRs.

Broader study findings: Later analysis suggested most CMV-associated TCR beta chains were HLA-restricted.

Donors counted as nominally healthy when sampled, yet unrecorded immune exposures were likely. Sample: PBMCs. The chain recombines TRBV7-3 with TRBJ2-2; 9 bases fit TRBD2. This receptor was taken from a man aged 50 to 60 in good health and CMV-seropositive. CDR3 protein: CASSIIAGEVSGELFF. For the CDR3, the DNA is TGTGCCAGCAGCATAATAGCGGGAGAGGTATCCGGGGAGCTGTTTTTT.